This T cell receptor (beta chain) was retrieved from a study of cytomegalovirus exposure and HLA in healthy donors. Study observations and caveats: A list of approximately 160 TCR beta chains associated with cytomegalovirus was given.

Sequenced by immunoSEQ multiplex PCR; TCRdb stores in-frame clones only, minus some. Among approximately 180,000 clones listed, about 86% were seen once. The CDR3 covers 20 residues. Germline-derived CDR1 and CDR2 are ENHRY and SYGVKD. V was pared by 5 bases and J by 0 bases, with 19 bases of the junction left unmatched. A remark on this clone: What it binds is unknown.

The donors were part of the 120-subject validation cohort, which stood apart from the 666-subject first cohort. What was sequenced was PBMCs. V usage is TRBV10-3 and J usage is TRBJ1-3; TRBD1 matches 7 bases. This receptor was identified in a woman between 25 and 40 years old in good health and CMV-seronegative. CDR3: CAISTLRFDLGTVSGNTIYF. Here the CDR3 DNA reads TGTGCCATCAGTACCCTTAGGTTTGACCTGGGGACAGTCTCTGGAAACACCATATATTTT.